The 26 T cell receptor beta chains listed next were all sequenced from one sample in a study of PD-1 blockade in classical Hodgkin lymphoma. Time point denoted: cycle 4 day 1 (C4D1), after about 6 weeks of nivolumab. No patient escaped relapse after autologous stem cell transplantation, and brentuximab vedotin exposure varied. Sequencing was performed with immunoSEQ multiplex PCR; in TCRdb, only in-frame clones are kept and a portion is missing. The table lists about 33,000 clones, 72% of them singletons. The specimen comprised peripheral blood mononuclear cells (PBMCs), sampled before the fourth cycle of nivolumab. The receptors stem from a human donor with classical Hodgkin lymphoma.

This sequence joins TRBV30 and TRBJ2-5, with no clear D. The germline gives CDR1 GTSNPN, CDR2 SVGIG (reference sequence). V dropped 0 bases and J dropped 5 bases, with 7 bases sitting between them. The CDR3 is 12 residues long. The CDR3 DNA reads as TGTGCCTGGAGTGTAAACGGCGAGACCCAGTACTTC. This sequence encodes CAWSVNGETQYF.

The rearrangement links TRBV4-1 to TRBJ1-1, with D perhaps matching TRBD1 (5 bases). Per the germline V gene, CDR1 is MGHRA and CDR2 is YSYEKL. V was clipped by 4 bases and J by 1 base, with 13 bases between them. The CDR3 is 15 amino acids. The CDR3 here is CASSLNRGGNTEAFF. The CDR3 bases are TGCGCCAGCAGCCTTAATAGGGGCGGGAACACTGAAGCTTTCTTT.

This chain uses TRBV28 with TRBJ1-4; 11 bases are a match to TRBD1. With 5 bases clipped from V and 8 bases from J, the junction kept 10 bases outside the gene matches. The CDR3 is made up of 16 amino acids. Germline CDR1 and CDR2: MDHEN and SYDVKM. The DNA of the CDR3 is TGTGCCAGCAGTACACTCGGACAGGGGGCGGACGAAAAACTGTTTTTT. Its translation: CASSTLGQGADEKLFF.

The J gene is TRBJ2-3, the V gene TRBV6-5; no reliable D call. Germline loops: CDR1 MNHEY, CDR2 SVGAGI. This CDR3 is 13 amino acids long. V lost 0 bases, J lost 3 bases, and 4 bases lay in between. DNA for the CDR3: TGTGCCAGCAGTTACTCTCTAACAGATACGCAGTATTTT. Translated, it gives CASSYSLTDTQYF.

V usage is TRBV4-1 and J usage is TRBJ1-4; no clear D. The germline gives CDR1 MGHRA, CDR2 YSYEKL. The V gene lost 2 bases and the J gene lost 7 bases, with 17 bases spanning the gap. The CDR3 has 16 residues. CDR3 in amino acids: CASSQRRSGFREKLFF. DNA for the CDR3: TGCGCCAGCAGCCAACGAAGATCGGGGTTCCGTGAAAAACTGTTTTTT.

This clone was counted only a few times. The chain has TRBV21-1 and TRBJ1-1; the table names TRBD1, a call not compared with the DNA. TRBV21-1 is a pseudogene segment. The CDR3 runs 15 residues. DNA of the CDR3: TGTGCCAGCAGCAATGGACAGGGTGCGAACACTGAAGCTTTCTTT. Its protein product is CASSNGQGANTEAFF.

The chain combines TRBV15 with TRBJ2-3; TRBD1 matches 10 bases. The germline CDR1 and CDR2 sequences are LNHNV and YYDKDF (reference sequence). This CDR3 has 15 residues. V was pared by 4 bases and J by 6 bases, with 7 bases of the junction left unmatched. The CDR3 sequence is CATSKRQGAPDTQYF. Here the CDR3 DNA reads TGTGCCACCAGCAAAAGACAGGGGGCGCCGGATACGCAGTATTTT.

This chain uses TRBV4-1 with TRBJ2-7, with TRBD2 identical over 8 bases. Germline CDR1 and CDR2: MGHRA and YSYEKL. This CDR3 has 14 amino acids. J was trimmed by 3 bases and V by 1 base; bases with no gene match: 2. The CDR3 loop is CASSQAGGGYEQYF. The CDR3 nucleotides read TGCGCCAGCAGCCAAGCGGGGGGGGGCTACGAGCAGTACTTC.

The CDR3 is CATSRKGMTDTQYF. The CDR3 DNA sequence: TGTGCCACCAGCAGAAAGGGTATGACAGATACGCAGTATTTT. The rearrangement links TRBV15 to TRBJ2-3; unclear D gene. Looked up from germline, CDR1 is LNHNV and CDR2 is YYDKDF (reference sequence). V was clipped by 2 bases and J by 3 bases, with 9 bases between them. This CDR3 has 14 residues.

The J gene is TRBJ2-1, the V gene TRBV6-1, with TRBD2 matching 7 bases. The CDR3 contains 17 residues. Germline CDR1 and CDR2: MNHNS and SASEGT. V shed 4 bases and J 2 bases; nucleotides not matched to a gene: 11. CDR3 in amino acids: CASSARASGNTYNEQFF. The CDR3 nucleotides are TGTGCCAGCAGTGCCCGGGCTAGCGGAAATACCTACAATGAGCAGTTCTTC.

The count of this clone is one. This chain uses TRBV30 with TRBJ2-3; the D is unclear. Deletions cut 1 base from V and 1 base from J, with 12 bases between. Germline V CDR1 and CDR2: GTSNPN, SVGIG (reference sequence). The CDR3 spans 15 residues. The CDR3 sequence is CAWSGGRIGTDTQYF. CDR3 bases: TGTGCCTGGAGTGGAGGCAGGATCGGCACAGATACGCAGTATTTT.

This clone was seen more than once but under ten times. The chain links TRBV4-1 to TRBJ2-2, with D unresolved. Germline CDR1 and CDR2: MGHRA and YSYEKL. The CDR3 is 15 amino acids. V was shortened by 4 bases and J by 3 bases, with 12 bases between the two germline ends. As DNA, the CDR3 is TGCGCCAGCAGCCGAATCGGCGGAGACACCGGGGAGCTGTTTTTT. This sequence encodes CASSRIGGDTGELFF.

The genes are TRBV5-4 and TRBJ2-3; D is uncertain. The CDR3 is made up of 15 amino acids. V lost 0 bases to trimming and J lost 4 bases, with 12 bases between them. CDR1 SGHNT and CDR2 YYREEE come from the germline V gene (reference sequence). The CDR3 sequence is CASSLGQLLADTQYF. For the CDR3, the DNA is TGTGCCAGCAGCTTGGGACAACTTCTCGCAGATACGCAGTATTTT.

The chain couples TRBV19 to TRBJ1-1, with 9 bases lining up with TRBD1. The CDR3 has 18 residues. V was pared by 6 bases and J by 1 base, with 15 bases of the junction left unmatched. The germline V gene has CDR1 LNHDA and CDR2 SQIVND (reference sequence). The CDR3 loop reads CASRPQNRGPKENTEAFF. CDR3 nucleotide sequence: TGTGCCAGTAGACCGCAAAACAGGGGGCCAAAAGAGAACACTGAAGCTTTCTTT.

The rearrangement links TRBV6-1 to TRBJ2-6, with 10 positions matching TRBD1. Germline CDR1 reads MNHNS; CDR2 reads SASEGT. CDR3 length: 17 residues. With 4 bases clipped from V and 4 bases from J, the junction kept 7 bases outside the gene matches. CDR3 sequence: CASSARDRGSGANVLTF. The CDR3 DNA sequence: TGTGCCAGCAGTGCCCGGGACAGGGGTTCGGGGGCCAACGTCCTGACTTTC.

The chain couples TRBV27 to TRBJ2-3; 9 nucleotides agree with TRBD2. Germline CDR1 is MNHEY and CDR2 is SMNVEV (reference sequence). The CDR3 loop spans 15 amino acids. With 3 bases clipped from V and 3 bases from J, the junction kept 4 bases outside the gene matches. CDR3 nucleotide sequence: TGTGCCAGCAGTTTTAGCGGGAGTACGACAGATACGCAGTATTTT. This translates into CASSFSGSTTDTQYF.

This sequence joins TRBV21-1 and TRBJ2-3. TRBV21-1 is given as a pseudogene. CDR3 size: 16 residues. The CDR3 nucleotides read TGTGCCAGCAGCAAAGTGAAAGCACCCCTGGGAGATACGCAGTATTTT. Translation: CASSKVKAPLGDTQYF.

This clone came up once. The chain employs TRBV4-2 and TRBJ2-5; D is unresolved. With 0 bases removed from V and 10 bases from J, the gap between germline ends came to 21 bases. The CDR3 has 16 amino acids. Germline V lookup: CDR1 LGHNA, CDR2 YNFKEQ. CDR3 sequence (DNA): TGTGCCAGCAGCCAAGATCTTACAGCCCCCTTACCAGACCAGTACTTC. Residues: CASSQDLTAPLPDQYF.

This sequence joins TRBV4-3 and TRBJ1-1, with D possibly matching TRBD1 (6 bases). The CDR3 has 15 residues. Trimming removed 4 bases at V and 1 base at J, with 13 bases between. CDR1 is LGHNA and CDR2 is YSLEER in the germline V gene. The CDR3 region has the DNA TGCGCCAGCAGCCGGTACGGGGGGCCGAACACTGAAGCTTTCTTT. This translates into CASSRYGGPNTEAFF.

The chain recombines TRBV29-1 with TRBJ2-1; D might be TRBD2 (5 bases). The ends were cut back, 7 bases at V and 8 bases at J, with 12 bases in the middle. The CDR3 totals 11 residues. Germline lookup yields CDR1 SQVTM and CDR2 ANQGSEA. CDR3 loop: CSGGLSDEQFF. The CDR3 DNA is TGCAGCGGTGGACTTTCTGATGAGCAGTTCTTC.

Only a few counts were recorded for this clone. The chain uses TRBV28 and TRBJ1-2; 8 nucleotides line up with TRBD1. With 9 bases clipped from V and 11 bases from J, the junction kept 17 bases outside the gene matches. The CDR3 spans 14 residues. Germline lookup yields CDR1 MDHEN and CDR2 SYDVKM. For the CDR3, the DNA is TGTGCCAGTTTTTCTCTCGGACAGGGCGCTGCTTACACCTTC. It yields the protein CASFSLGQGAAYTF.

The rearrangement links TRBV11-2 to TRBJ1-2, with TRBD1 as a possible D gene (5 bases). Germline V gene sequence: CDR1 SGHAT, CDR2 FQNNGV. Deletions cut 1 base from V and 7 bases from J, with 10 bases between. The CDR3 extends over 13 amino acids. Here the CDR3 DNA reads TGTGCCAGCAGCTTAGGTTCAGGGACTGGCTACACCTTC. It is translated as CASSLGSGTGYTF.

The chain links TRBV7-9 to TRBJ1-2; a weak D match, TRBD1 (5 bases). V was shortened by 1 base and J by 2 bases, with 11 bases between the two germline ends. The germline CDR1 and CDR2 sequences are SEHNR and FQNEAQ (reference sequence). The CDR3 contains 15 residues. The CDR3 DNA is TGTGCCAGCAGCTTAGGTTCGGCAGGGAACTATGGCTACACCTTC. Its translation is CASSLGSAGNYGYTF. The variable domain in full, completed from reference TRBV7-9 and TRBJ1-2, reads DTGVSQNPRHKITKRGQNVTFRCDPISEHNRLYWYRQTLGQGPEFLTYFQNEAQLEKSRLLSDRFSAERPKGSFSTLEIQRTEQGDSAMYLCASSLGSAGNYGYTFGSGTRLTVV.

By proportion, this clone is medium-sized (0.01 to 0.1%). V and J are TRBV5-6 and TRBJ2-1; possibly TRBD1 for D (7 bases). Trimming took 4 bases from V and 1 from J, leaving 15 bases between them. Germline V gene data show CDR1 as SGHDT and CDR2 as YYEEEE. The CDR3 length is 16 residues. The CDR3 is CASSGTEGASYNEQFF. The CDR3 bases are TGTGCCAGCAGCGGGACGGAGGGGGCTTCCTACAATGAGCAGTTCTTC.

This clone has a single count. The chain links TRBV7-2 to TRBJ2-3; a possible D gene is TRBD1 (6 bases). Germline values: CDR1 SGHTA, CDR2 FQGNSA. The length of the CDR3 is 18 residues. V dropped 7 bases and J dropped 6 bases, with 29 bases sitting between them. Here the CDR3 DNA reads TGTGCCAGCACCTTGAGGGGGAAGTGGGCGGAGTTGGGGGATACGCAGTATTTT. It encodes CASTLRGKWAELGDTQYF.

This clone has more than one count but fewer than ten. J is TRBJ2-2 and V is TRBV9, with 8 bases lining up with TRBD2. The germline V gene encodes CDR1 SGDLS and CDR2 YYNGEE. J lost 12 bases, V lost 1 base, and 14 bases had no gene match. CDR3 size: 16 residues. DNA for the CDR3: TGTGCCAGCAGCGTAACCCGGGGGGGACTACCTTTCCAGCTGTTTTTT. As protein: CASSVTRGGLPFQLFF.